This T cell receptor (beta chain) was observed in a study of Ad26.COV2.S vaccination and SARS-CoV-2 variants. Study overall: A participant enrolled in the COV1001 Ad26.COV2.S trial arm provided the sample. Administration of Ad26.COV2.S was intramuscular, either once or twice 56 days apart.

Treatment: some 19 received Ad26.COV2.S at low or high dose, single or two shots; 5 received placebo; per-sample allocation not given. It was on day 63 after the first vaccine or placebo injection that samples were taken. There are 15 residues in the CDR3. Germline V CDR1 and CDR2: SGHRS, YFSETQ. V was pared by 4 bases and J by 4 bases, with 17 bases between. TCRdb keeps only in-frame clones here, not all; method: immunoSEQ multiplex PCR. The table records 300,000 to 400,000 clones, around nine tenths of them present only once. The source was peripheral blood, collected in a trial of Ad26.COV2.S vaccine versus placebo. The clonotype comes from a person aged 18-60 years who received the Ad26.COV2.S COVID-19 vaccine or a placebo. The chain employs TRBV5-1 and TRBJ1-2, with a possible D match to TRBD1 (6 bases). The CDR3 reads CASSPAPGETYGYTF. For the CDR3, the DNA is TGCGCCAGCAGCCCAGCCCCAGGGGAAACCTATGGCTACACCTTC.